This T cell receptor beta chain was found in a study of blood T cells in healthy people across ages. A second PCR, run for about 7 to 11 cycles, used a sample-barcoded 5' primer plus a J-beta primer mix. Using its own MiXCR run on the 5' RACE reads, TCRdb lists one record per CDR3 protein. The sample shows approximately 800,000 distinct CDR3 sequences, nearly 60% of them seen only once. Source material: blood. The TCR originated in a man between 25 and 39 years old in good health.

For the CDR3, the DNA is TGTGCCAGCATCCTAGGGCGCTGGACCGGGGAGCTGTTTTTT. This encodes CASILGRWTGELFF. The chain has TRBV7-9 and TRBJ2-2; D is ambiguous. The CDR3 sequence is 14 residues long. Trimming removed 7 bases at V and 5 bases at J, with 14 bases between. Germline V gene sequence: CDR1 SEHNR, CDR2 FQNEAQ (reference sequence).